This note documents a single TCR beta chain sequence. Execution of the assay was at deep level. Sequencing was performed with immunoSEQ multiplex PCR; in TCRdb, only in-frame clones are kept and a portion is missing. The data contain 550,000 to 700,000 clones, approximately 73% of them singletons. Trimming left V 0 bases short and J 4 bases short, with 8 bases between. Germline V CDR1 and CDR2: SGHRS, YFSETQ. CDR3 length: 14 amino acids. This sample was taken from a study of shared clonotypes between healthy human individuals. The receptor was derived from a woman in her twenties or thirties in good health. The sample taken for sequencing was memory CD4+ T cells sorted from blood. Noted subset: CD45RA-negative fraction. J is TRBJ1-3 and V is TRBV5-1; no clear D. The CDR3 sequence is CASSLVGEGNTIYF. The DNA of the CDR3 is TGCGCCAGCAGCTTGGTGGGAGAGGGAAACACCATATATTTT.